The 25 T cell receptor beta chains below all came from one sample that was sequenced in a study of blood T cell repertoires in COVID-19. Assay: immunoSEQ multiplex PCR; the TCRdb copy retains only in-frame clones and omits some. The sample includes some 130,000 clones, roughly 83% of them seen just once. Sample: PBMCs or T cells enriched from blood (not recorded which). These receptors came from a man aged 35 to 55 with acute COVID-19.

CDR3 residues: CASSEWGEEFYEQYF. Here the CDR3 DNA reads TGTGCCAGCAGTGAATGGGGGGAAGAGTTCTACGAGCAGTACTTC. This chain links TRBV25-1 with TRBJ2-7, with D possibly matching TRBD2 (6 bases). Between the trimmed V and J ends, which lost 1 base and 3 bases, there was a span of 13 bases. The germline V gene encodes CDR1 MGHDK and CDR2 SYGVNS. The CDR3 is 15 residues long.

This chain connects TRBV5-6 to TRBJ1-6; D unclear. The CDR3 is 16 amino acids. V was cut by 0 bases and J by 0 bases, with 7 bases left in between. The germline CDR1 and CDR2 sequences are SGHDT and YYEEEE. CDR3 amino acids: CASSLAGSSYNSPLHF. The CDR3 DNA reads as TGTGCCAGCAGCTTGGCGGGGAGCTCCTATAATTCACCCCTCCACTTT.

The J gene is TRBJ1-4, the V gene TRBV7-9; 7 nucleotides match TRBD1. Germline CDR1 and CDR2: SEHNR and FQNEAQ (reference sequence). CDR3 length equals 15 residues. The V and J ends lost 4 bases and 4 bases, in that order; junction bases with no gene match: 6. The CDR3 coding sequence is TGTGCCAGCAGCTCTAGGGGGCACGGTAATGAAAAACTGTTTTTT. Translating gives CASSSRGHGNEKLFF.

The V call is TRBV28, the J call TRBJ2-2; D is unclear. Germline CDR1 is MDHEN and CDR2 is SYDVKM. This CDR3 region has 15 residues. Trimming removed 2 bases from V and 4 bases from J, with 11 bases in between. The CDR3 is CASSLQDSGTGELFF. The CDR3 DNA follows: TGTGCCAGCAGTTTACAAGACTCGGGCACCGGGGAGCTGTTTTTT.

The CDR3 nucleotides read TGCGCCAGCAGCCAAGATTCCCTCAGCGGGAGTTTGGGTGCAGATACGCAGTATTTT. Its protein is CASSQDSLSGSLGADTQYF. The J gene is TRBJ2-3, the V gene TRBV4-3; 8 nucleotides match TRBD2. V gave up 0 bases and J gave up 4 bases; unmatched junction bases: 15. The CDR3 is 19 residues long. Germline-derived CDR1 and CDR2 are LGHNA and YSLEER.

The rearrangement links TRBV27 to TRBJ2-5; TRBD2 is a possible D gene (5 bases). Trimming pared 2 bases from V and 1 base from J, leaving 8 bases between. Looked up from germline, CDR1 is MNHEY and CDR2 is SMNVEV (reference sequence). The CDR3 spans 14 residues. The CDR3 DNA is TGTGCCAGCAGTTTAGGGAGCCCCCAAGAGACCCAGTACTTC. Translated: CASSLGSPQETQYF.

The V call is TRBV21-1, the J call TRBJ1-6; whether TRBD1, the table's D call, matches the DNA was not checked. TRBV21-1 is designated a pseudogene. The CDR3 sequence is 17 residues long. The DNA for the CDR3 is TGTGCCAGCAGCAAAGGGGGGGACAGCCAAGATAATTCACCCCTCCACTTT. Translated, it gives CASSKGGDSQDNSPLHF.

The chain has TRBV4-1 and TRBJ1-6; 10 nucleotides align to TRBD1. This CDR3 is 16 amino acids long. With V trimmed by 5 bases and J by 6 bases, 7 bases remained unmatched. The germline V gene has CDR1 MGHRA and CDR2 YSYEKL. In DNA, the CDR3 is TGCGCCAGCAGCTTCCAGACAGGGGGCAGTAATTCACCCCTCCACTTT. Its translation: CASSFQTGGSNSPLHF.

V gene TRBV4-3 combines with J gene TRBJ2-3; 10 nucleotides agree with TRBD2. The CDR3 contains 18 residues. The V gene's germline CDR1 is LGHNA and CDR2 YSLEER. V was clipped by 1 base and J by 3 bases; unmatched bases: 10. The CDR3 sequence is CASSQGGRTSGRTDTQYF. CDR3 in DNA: TGCGCCAGCAGCCAAGGGGGTAGGACTAGCGGAAGGACAGATACGCAGTATTTT.

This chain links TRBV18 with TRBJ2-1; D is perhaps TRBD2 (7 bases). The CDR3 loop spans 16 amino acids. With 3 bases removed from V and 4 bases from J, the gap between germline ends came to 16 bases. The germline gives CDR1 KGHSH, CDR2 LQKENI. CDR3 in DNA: TGTGCCAGCTCACCGTACTCGGCGGGGGCTTACAATGAGCAGTTCTTC. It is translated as CASSPYSAGAYNEQFF.

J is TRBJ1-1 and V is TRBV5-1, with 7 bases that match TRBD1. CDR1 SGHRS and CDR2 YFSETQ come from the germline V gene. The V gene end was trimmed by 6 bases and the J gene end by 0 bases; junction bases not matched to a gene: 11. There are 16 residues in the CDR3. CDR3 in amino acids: CASTRGTADMNTEAFF. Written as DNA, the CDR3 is TGCGCCAGCACCCGTGGGACAGCTGACATGAACACTGAAGCTTTCTTT.

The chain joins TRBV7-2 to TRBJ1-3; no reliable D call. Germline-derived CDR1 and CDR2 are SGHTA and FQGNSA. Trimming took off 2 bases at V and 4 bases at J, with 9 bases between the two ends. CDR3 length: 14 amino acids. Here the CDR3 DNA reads TGTGCCAGCAGCTTAAATCCCGTAGGAAACACCATATATTTT. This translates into CASSLNPVGNTIYF.

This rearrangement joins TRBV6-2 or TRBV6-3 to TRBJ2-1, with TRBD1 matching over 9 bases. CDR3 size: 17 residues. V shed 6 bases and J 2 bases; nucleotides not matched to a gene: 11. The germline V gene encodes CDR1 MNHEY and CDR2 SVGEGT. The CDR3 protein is CASSYLPGTGTYNEQFF. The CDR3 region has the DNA TGTGCCAGCAGCTATCTGCCCGGGACAGGGACCTACAATGAGCAGTTCTTC.

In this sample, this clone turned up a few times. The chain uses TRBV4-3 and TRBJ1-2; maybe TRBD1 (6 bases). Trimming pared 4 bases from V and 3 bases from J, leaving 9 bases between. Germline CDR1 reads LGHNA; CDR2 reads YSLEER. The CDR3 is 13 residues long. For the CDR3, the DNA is TGCGCCAGCAGCCTCTCAGGGGACTATGGCTACACCTTC. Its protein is CASSLSGDYGYTF.

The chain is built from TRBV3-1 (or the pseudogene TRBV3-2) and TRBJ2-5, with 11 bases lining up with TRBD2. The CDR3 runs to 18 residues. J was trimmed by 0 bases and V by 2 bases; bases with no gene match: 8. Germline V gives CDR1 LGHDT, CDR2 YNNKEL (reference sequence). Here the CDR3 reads CASSQSLAGGKDQETQYF. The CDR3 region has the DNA TGTGCCAGCAGCCAAAGCCTAGCGGGGGGAAAGGACCAAGAGACCCAGTACTTC.

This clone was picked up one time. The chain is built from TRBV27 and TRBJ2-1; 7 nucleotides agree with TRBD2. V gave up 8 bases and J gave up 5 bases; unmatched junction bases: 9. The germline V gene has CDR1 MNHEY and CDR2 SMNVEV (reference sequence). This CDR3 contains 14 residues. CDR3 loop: CASSTSAPHNEQFF. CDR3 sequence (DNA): TGTGCCAGCTCAACTAGCGCCCCTCACAATGAGCAGTTCTTC.

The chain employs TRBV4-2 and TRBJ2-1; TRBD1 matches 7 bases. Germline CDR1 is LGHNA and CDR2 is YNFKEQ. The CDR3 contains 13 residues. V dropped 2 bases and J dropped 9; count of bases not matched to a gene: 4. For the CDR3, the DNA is TGTGCCAGCAGCCAACTAGGGGGCATTGAGCAGTTCTTC. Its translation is CASSQLGGIEQFF.

The CDR3 sequence is CASTYSRVSDTQYF. CDR3 bases: TGTGCCAGCACCTACTCGCGGGTGTCAGATACGCAGTATTTT. The chain employs TRBV6-5 and TRBJ2-3; weak D call: TRBD2 (5 bases). V lost 7 bases to trimming and J lost 4 bases, with 15 bases between them. CDR1 is MNHEY and CDR2 is SVGAGI in the germline V gene. This CDR3 spans 14 amino acids.

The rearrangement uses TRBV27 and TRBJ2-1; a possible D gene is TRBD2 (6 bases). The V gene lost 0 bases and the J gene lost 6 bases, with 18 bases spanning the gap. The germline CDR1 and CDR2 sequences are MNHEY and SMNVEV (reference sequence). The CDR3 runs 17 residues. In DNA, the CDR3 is TGTGCCAGCAGTTTATCTGGCGGGACCAGGGTTGGCAATGAGCAGTTCTTC. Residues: CASSLSGGTRVGNEQFF.

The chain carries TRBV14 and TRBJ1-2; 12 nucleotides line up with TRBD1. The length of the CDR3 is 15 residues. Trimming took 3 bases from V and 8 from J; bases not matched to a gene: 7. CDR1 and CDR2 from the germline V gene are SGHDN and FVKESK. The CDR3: CASSHLGQGARGYTF. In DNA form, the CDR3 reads TGTGCCAGCAGCCACCTGGGACAGGGGGCGAGAGGCTACACCTTC.

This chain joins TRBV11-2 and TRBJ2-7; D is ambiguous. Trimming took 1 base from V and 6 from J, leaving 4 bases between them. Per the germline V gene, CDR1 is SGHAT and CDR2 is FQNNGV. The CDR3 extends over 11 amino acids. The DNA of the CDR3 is TGTGCCAGCAGCTTAGGACTCGAGCAGTACTTC. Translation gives CASSLGLEQYF.

CDR3: CASSLTGGHTGELFF. The CDR3 DNA is TGTGCCAGCAGCCTAACAGGGGGTCACACCGGGGAGCTGTTTTTT. The rearrangement links TRBV11-2 to TRBJ2-2; 8 nucleotides align to TRBD1. The CDR3 has 15 amino acids. Trimming removed 5 bases from V and 3 bases from J; junction bases left unmatched: 5. CDR1 and CDR2 (germline): SGHAT, FQNNGV.

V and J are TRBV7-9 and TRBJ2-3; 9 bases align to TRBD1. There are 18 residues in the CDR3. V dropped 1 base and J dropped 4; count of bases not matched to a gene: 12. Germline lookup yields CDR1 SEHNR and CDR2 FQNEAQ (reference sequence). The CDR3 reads CASSLVGIRDRDPDTQYF. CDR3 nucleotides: TGTGCCAGCAGCTTAGTAGGGATCCGGGACAGGGACCCAGATACGCAGTATTTT. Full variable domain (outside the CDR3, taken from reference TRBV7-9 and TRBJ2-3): DTGVSQNPRHKITKRGQNVTFRCDPISEHNRLYWYRQTLGQGPEFLTYFQNEAQLEKSRLLSDRFSAERPKGSFSTLEIQRTEQGDSAMYLCASSLVGIRDRDPDTQYFGPGTRLTVL.

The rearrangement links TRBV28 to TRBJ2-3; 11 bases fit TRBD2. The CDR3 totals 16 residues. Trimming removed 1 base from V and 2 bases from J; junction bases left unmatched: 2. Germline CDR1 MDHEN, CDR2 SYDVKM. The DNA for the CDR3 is TGTGCCAGCAGTTTATTTAGCGGGAGGGCCACAGATACGCAGTATTTT. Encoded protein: CASSLFSGRATDTQYF.

CDR3 in amino acids: CAWSVQLAGMNTGELFF. The CDR3 region has the DNA TGTGCCTGGAGTGTACAACTAGCGGGGATGAACACCGGGGAGCTGTTTTTT. The rearrangement uses TRBV30 and TRBJ2-2; TRBD2 matches at 10 bases. The ends lost 0 bases at V and 1 base at J; junction bases unmatched: 5. Germline CDR1 reads GTSNPN; CDR2 reads SVGIG (reference sequence). This CDR3 has 17 amino acids.